These 13 T cell receptor beta chains originate from one sample sequenced in a study of blood T cells in healthy people across ages. Next came a second PCR, run for about 7 to 12 cycles, which used a sample-barcoded 5' primer along with a J-beta primer mix. TCRdb re-analysed the 5' RACE reads in MiXCR, keeping a single row per CDR3 protein. The sample lists hundreds of thousands of distinct CDR3 sequences; about 52% were seen once. Source material: blood. The receptors shown here come from a woman aged 55-75 years in good health.

V gene TRBV20-1 combines with J gene TRBJ2-3; 7 nucleotides line up with TRBD2. This CDR3 contains 17 residues. The junction had 26 bases not matched to a gene; V was cut back by 6 bases and J by 11 bases. Per the germline V gene, CDR1 is DFQATT and CDR2 is SNEGSKA (reference sequence). The CDR3 bases are TGCAGTGCCAGCGCGATATCGTGGGCGGGAGAAATGTTCAGGCAGTATTTT. This codes for CSASAISWAGEMFRQYF.

This clonotype was observed many times. The rearrangement links TRBV7-9 to TRBJ2-1; D is unresolved. The J call may be faulty, since TRBJ2-7 better matches the DNA end. This CDR3 contains 16 residues. Germline V gene data show CDR1 as SEHNR and CDR2 as FQNEAQ (reference sequence). In nucleotides, the CDR3 is TGTGCCAGCAGCTTAATCGGAGTTAGCTCCTACAATGAGCAGTACTTC. This translates into CASSLIGVSSYNEQYF.

The chain links TRBV29-1 to TRBJ2-5, with D perhaps TRBD1 (6 bases). CDR1 is SQVTM and CDR2 is ANQGSEA in the germline V gene. Trimming took 8 bases from V and 1 from J, leaving 17 bases between them. The CDR3 runs 14 residues. CDR3 sequence: CSSKSGAAQETQYF. Here the CDR3 DNA reads TGCAGCTCGAAGTCAGGGGCCGCCCAAGAGACCCAGTACTTC.

This rearrangement joins TRBV6-5 to TRBJ2-7; D perhaps matches TRBD1 (7 bases). V was clipped by 1 base and J by 1 base, with 11 bases between them. The CDR3 runs to 15 residues. Per the germline V gene, CDR1 is MNHEY and CDR2 is SVGAGI. The CDR3 DNA is TGTGCCAGCAGTTACTGGCAGGGGGGATCCTACGAGCAGTACTTC. This encodes CASSYWQGGSYEQYF.

The chain combines TRBV20-1 with TRBJ2-7; 8 bases agree with TRBD2. CDR3 length: 14 residues. J lost 7 bases, V lost 7 bases, and 15 bases had no gene match. Germline-derived CDR1 and CDR2 are DFQATT and SNEGSKA (reference sequence). CDR3 bases: TGCAGTGGTGCACCGGGACTAGGCTACAATGAGCAGTACTTC. Residues: CSGAPGLGYNEQYF.

This chain links TRBV5-4 with TRBJ1-1, with a tentative D call TRBD1 (6 bases). The CDR3 is 15 amino acids. CDR1 and CDR2 (germline): SGHNT, YYREEE (reference sequence). V was cut by 4 bases and J by 0 bases, with 13 bases left in between. The CDR3 nucleotides are TGTGCCAGCAGCATACAGGGATCGGTGAACACTGAAGCTTTCTTT. Translated, it gives CASSIQGSVNTEAFF.

There are a few counts of this clonotype. The rearrangement joins TRBV20-1 to TRBJ2-1, with D perhaps matching TRBD1 or TRBD2 (6 bases each). V was pared by 6 bases and J by 4 bases, with 16 bases between. The germline V gene has CDR1 DFQATT and CDR2 SNEGSKA (reference sequence). There are 14 residues in the CDR3. CDR3 protein: CSAASVGTYNEQFF. The CDR3 nucleotides read TGCAGTGCAGCTAGCGTAGGGACATACAATGAGCAGTTCTTC.

This clonotype has at least ten counts. This chain joins TRBV7-2 and TRBJ2-5; D might be TRBD1 or TRBD2, each matching 6 bases. V shed 8 bases and J shed 2 bases, with 15 bases lying between them. In germline, CDR1 is SGHTA, CDR2 FQGNSA. The CDR3 sequence is 14 residues long. CDR3 sequence reads: CASSQTGGQETQYF. DNA for the CDR3: TGTGCCAGCTCACAGACAGGAGGGCAAGAGACCCAGTACTTC.

The chain couples TRBV27 to TRBJ1-4; 7 bases line up with TRBD1. The length of the CDR3 is 14 residues. The trim removed 8 bases at V and 2 bases at J, leaving 5 bases unmatched. The germline gives CDR1 MNHEY, CDR2 SMNVEV (reference sequence). CDR3 amino acids: CASESGGTNEKLFF. DNA of the CDR3: TGTGCCAGCGAATCAGGGGGGACTAATGAAAAACTGTTTTTT.

The gene calls are TRBV11-2 and TRBJ2-1, with TRBD2 identical over 11 bases. There are 17 residues in the CDR3. After removal of 2 bases from V and 7 bases from J, the junction contained 10 bases not matched to a gene. Germline-derived CDR1 and CDR2 are SGHAT and FQNNGV. The CDR3 sequence is CASSLSFSGRASNEQFF. The CDR3 nucleotides read TGTGCCAGCAGCTTATCTTTTAGCGGGAGGGCCTCAAATGAGCAGTTCTTC.

This clonotype was detected only a few times. This chain links TRBV6-5 with TRBJ1-2; 7 positions agree with TRBD1. V lost 0 bases and J lost 4; bases outside the gene matches: 5. The germline gives CDR1 MNHEY, CDR2 SVGAGI. The length of the CDR3 is 15 residues. The CDR3 DNA follows: TGTGCCAGCAGTTACTCGGAGGGACAGTCCTATGGCTACACCTTC. Protein product: CASSYSEGQSYGYTF.

The V call is TRBV4-3, the J call TRBJ2-2; 12 positions agree with TRBD2. There are 16 residues in the CDR3. After removal of 2 bases from V and 3 bases from J, the junction contained 1 base not matched to a gene. The germline V gene has CDR1 LGHNA and CDR2 YSLEER. The CDR3 nucleotides read TGCGCCAGCAGCCAACTAGCGGGAGGGGACACCGGGGAGCTGTTTTTT. Protein product: CASSQLAGGDTGELFF.

The chain uses TRBV7-2 and TRBJ2-1, with D unresolved. The germline CDR1 and CDR2 sequences are SGHTA and FQGNSA. V shed 1 base and J shed 13 bases, with 20 bases lying between them. There are 15 residues in the CDR3. For the CDR3, the DNA is TGTGCCAGCAGCTTAGTAAAGACTGGACCGATAAGACAGTTCTTC. Its translation is CASSLVKTGPIRQFF. Full variable domain (outside the CDR3, taken from reference TRBV7-2 and TRBJ2-1): GAGVSQSPSNKVTEKGKDVELRCDPISGHTALYWYRQSLGQGLEFLIYFQGNSAPDKSGLPSDRFSAERTGGSVSTLTIQRTQQEDSAVYLCASSLVKTGPIRQFFGPGTRLTVL.